The entry that follows covers one T cell receptor (beta chain) sequence. The sample is drawn from a study of blood T cell repertoires in COVID-19. Study overall: PBMCs, B-cell-depleted T cells, or T cells provided the cDNA or gDNA that made up the material.

The trim removed 4 bases at V and 6 bases at J, leaving 10 bases unmatched. The CDR3 spans 17 residues. Germline loops: CDR1 LGHDT, CDR2 YNNKEL (reference sequence). A Seattle source enrolled patients during active infection and followed them longitudinally. The method was immunoSEQ multiplex PCR; TCRdb's version includes in-frame clones alone and lacks a portion of them. The data contain about 200,000 clones, roughly 90% of them singletons. Sequencing used peripheral blood. The chain has TRBV3-1 (or the pseudogene TRBV3-2) and TRBJ2-2; 11 bases line up with TRBD2. The sequence was obtained from a man in his sixties with COVID-19, enrolled during active disease. CDR3 sequence (DNA): TGTGCCAGCAGCCCAGACCCTAGCGGGAGGAGGGCCGGGGAGCTGTTTTTT. Amino acids: CASSPDPSGRRAGELFF.